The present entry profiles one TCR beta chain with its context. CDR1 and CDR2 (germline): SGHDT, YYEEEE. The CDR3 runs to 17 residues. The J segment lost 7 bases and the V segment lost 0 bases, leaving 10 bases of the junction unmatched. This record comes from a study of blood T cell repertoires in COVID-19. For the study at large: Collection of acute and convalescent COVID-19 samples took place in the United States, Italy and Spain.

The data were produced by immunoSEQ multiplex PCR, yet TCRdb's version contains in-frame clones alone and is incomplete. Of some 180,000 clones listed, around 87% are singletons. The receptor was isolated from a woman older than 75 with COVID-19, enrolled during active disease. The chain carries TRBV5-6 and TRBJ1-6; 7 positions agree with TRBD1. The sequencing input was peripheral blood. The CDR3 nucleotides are TGTGCCAGCAGCTTGGGACCCCCGACAGGGTTGAATTCACCCCTCCACTTT. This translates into CASSLGPPTGLNSPLHF.